The sequence of this T cell receptor (beta chain) was determined in a study of human T cells and chemical hapten exposure. This clonotype was seen at least ten times. Germline trimming cut 6 bases from V and 0 bases from J; bases unmatched to any gene: 8. The CDR3 spans 15 residues. CDR1 is DFQATT and CDR2 is SNEGSKA in the germline V gene (reference sequence). TCRdb processed the RACE reads anew with MiXCR; each CDR3 protein has one entry. The sample includes 100,000 to 150,000 distinct CDR3 sequences, 11% seen only once; the top ten take around 2.5%. Time point specified: patch test 3, about 24 weeks after DPC sensitization. Treatment reported: therapeutic diphenylcyclopropenone sensitization with weekly scalp DPC.

The starting material was whole blood, obtained in connection with sensitization to the hapten diphenylcyclopropenone (DPC). This sequence joins TRBV20-1 and TRBJ2-1, with TRBD2 matching 7 bases. This clonotype was obtained from a woman between 50 and 59 years old with alopecia areata. Some clones in this sample may be carry-over from other donors' samples. DNA for the CDR3: TGCAGTGCATCACTAGCGAGGAGCTCCTACAATGAGCAGTTCTTC. Translating gives CSASLARSSYNEQFF.